This TCR beta chain was recorded in a study of T cell repertoires in cytomegalovirus infection. For the study at large: The authors relied on CMV epitopes, both recently identified HLA-C-restricted and well-studied HLA-B-restricted. TCR beta signatures that were public indicated CMV infection and matching HLA type. Study results and limitations: Carriers of CMV and the relevant HLA type were discriminated by public TCR beta frequency.

TCRdb reanalysed the reads using MiXCR and keeps one entry per CDR3 protein. In the table there are a few hundred thousand distinct CDR3 sequences, approximately 30% of which are singletons. Details on this clonotype: Its target is unknown.

CDR3 length: 15 residues. Germline V gives CDR1 MDHEN, CDR2 SYDVKM. The germline V and J ends were trimmed by 2 bases and 2 bases, with 11 bases remaining between them. The chain carries TRBV28 and TRBJ2-3; D unresolved. The specimen was cultured PBMCs, collected from culture after CMV antigen stimulation. The TCR comes from a human donor in good health (CMV status not recorded). Some clones in this sample may be carry-over from other donors' samples. CDR3 loop: CASSLQTVLTDTQYF. The CDR3 nucleotides are TGTGCCAGCAGTTTACAAACAGTTCTCACAGATACGCAGTATTTT.